Given below is one TCR beta chain in context. The data originate from a study of blood T cell repertoires in COVID-19. Generated by immunoSEQ multiplex PCR, the TCRdb table keeps only in-frame clones and is missing some. The table records approximately 280,000 clones, around 91% of them present only once. The germline CDR1 and CDR2 sequences are LNHNV and YYDKDF (reference sequence). The CDR3 spans 13 residues. The V gene lost 5 bases and the J gene lost 4 bases, with 10 bases spanning the gap. The chain uses TRBV15 and TRBJ2-3; TRBD1 might be the D (5 bases). This receptor was obtained from a woman aged 55-70 years with acute or convalescent COVID-19. Input material: peripheral blood. The CDR3 protein is CATSSLGPDTQYF. In DNA, the CDR3 is TGTGCCACCAGCTCCTTGGGGCCAGATACGCAGTATTTT.